The clone carrying this T cell receptor beta chain was observed at least ten times. The study amplified TCR beta CDR3 regions using RNA transcripts. RT-PCR with HTBI primers came first, then second-round multiplex PCR. TCRdb used MiXCR to reprocess the multiplex PCR reads, holding one entry per CDR3 protein. The sample holds over a million distinct CDR3 sequences, 35% to 40% seen once. Trimming cost V 5 bases and J 7 bases; bases outside gene matches: 13. The CDR3 contains 16 residues. In germline, CDR1 is DFQATT, CDR2 SNEGSKA (reference sequence). The sample belongs to a study of Graves' ophthalmopathy and Graves' hyperthyroidism.

The sample taken for sequencing was peripheral blood or thyroid tissue (not recorded which). This clonotype originated in an adult man with Graves' hyperthyroidism. The genes are TRBV20-1 and TRBJ1-6; 8 bases agree with TRBD1. CDR3 sequence reads: CSAPSADRGYNSPLHF. The CDR3 DNA is TGCAGTGCTCCCTCCGCCGACAGGGGCTACAATTCACCCCTCCACTTT.